This T cell receptor (beta chain) was identified in a study of shared clonotypes between healthy human individuals. Study findings and constraints: Clonotypes not shared had lower generation probabilities than those common to all four donors. Rarefaction showed that sequencing of sorted subsets was incomplete (despite large depth).

CD45RO-negative CD8 cells positively selected for CCR7 made up the naive population, which excluded terminally differentiated effector memory CD45RA+ cells. Those who donated were healthy HIV-negative adults, with no recent acute infections or vaccinations reported. Authors' data handling: Filtering differed since immunoSEQ provided only junctions, with no quality scores. TCRdb's copy holds only in-frame clones and misses some; the assay was immunoSEQ multiplex PCR. Clonal size and the V and J genes are those of that table, whereas D and trimming came from the DNA. The sample yields about 2.2 million clones, 93% seen once. Only a few counts were recorded for this clone. Its matching antigen is unknown. The V end lost 6 bases, the J end lost 4 bases, and 15 bases lay between the germline ends. The CDR3 length is 14 residues. From germline, CDR1 is MNHEY and CDR2 SVGAGI.

The chain links TRBV6-5 to TRBJ1-1; the D is unclear. This clonotype was sampled from a man aged 18 to 29 in good health. Some clones in this sample may be carry-over from other donors' samples. Sequencing was performed on naive CD8+ T cells from PBMCs. The CDR3 nucleotides are TGTGCCAGCAGCCCGTGGGGTCACGCCACTGAAGCTTTCTTT. Amino acids: CASSPWGHATEAFF.